This T cell receptor beta chain stems from a study of beta chain features in type 1 diabetes. Regarding this clone: What it binds is not known.

Germline CDR1 is MDHEN and CDR2 is SYDVKM. The CDR3 extends over 11 amino acids. Trimming took off 5 bases at V and 9 bases at J, with 11 bases between the two ends. Isolated RNA was reverse transcribed in full, so expressed TCRB transcripts were sequenced. Each sample of naive, central memory or regulatory T cells had, on average, approximately 3.5 million reads. Assay: immunoSEQ multiplex PCR; the TCRdb copy retains only in-frame clones and omits some. The sample lists about 930,000 clones, roughly 17% occurring once. General study points: Researchers cautioned that cDNA sequencing could over-represent cells with high TCR expression.

The sequenced sample consisted of naive CD4+ T cells from blood. The TCR was taken from a woman between 18 and 29 years old in good health. The J gene is TRBJ2-7, the V gene TRBV28; D is uncertain. The CDR3 region is CASSRTGGQYF. CDR3 DNA: TGTGCCAGCAGTCGGACCGGCGGGCAGTACTTC.